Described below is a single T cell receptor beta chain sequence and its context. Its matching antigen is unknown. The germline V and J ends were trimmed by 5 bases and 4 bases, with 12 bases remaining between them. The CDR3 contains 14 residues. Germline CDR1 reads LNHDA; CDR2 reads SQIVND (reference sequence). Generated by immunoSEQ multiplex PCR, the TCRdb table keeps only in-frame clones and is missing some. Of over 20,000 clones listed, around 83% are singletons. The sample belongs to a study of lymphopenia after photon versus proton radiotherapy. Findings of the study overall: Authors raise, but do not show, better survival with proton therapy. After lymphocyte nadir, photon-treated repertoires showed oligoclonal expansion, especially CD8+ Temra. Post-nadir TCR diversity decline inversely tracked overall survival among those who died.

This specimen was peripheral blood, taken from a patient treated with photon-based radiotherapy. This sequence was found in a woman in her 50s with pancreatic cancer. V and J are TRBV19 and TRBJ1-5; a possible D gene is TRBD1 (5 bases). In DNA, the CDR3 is TGTGCCAGTAGTGGGGCAGGCTCTAATCAGCCCCAGCATTTT. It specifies CASSGAGSNQPQHF.